This entry lists 24 T cell receptor beta chains sequenced from one sample in a study of Ad26.COV2.S vaccination and SARS-CoV-2 variants. The sample's treatment: some 19 received Ad26.COV2.S at low or high dose, single or two shots; several received placebo; per-sample allocation not given. The samples were gathered on day 63 after the first injection of vaccine or placebo. Clones were read by immunoSEQ multiplex PCR, and TCRdb kept only the in-frame ones, dropping some. This sample has about 350,000 clones; roughly 90% occur once, and the top ten carry approximately 11%. The source was peripheral blood, collected in a trial of Ad26.COV2.S vaccine versus placebo. These receptors originate from a person between 18 and 59 years old who received the Ad26.COV2.S COVID-19 vaccine or a placebo.

The CDR3 loop reads CASSEVSALPLHF. Written as DNA, the CDR3 is TGTGCCAGCAGTGAAGTTTCCGCTCTACCCCTCCACTTT. The rearrangement joins TRBV2 to TRBJ1-6; D gene ambiguous. CDR1 SNHLY and CDR2 FYNNEI come from the germline V gene. The V end lost 1 base, the J end lost 12 bases, and 10 bases lay between the germline ends. This CDR3 region has 13 residues.

The chain carries TRBV4-3 and TRBJ2-5; unclear D gene. The V gene's germline CDR1 is LGHNA and CDR2 YSLEER. V lost 0 bases, J lost 5 bases, and 10 bases lay in between. The CDR3 has 14 amino acids. CDR3 amino acids: CASSQDNTAETQYF. DNA for the CDR3: TGCGCCAGCAGCCAAGATAACACGGCGGAGACCCAGTACTTC.

The genes are TRBV5-1 and TRBJ1-1; no clear D gene. This CDR3 has 15 residues. Germline-derived CDR1 and CDR2 are SGHRS and YFSETQ. The V gene lost 2 bases and the J gene lost 3 bases, with 14 bases spanning the gap. CDR3 loop: CASSLATVVDTEAFF. CDR3 DNA sequence: TGCGCCAGCAGCTTAGCGACGGTTGTGGACACTGAAGCTTTCTTT.

In regard to this clone: The junction departs from germline at one end; a sequencing error may be responsible. This chain links TRBV19 with TRBJ1-1; D possibly corresponds to TRBD1 (6 bases). This CDR3 has 14 amino acids. Germline assignment: CDR1 LNHDA and CDR2 SQIVND (reference sequence). CDR3 sequence reads: CASRIEGGYTEAFF. CDR3 bases: TGTGCCAGTAGGATAGAGGGGGGCTACACTGAAGCTTTCTTT. Variable domain in full (rest from reference TRBV19 and TRBJ1-1): DGGITQSPKYLFRKEGQNVTLSCEQNLNHDAMYWYRQDPGQGLRLIYYSQIVNDFQKGDIAEGYSVSREKKESFPLTVTSAQKNPTAFYLCASRIEGGYTEAFFGQGTRLTVV.

This clone was seen a single time. V usage is TRBV4-1 and J usage is TRBJ2-7; 7 bases are shared with TRBD2. V shed 4 bases, J shed 3 bases, and the junction held 3 bases outside the gene matches. The CDR3 runs 13 residues. Germline CDR1 MGHRA, CDR2 YSYEKL. In nucleotides, the CDR3 is TGCGCCAGCAGCCTGGCTAGCGGCTACGAGCAGTACTTC. It specifies CASSLASGYEQYF.

The V call is TRBV6-5, the J call TRBJ2-7; possibly TRBD2 for D (5 bases). V gave up 6 bases and J gave up 3 bases, with 15 bases separating them. The CDR3 covers 14 residues. Per the germline V gene, CDR1 is MNHEY and CDR2 is SVGAGI. The CDR3: CASSSASRGYEQYF. CDR3 bases: TGTGCCAGCAGCTCAGCCTCTCGGGGCTACGAGCAGTACTTC.

The V and J genes are TRBV28 and TRBJ2-1, with D maybe TRBD1 (5 bases). CDR1 MDHEN and CDR2 SYDVKM come from the germline V gene. With 3 bases removed from V and 6 bases from J, the gap between germline ends came to 18 bases. The CDR3 consists of 16 residues. This CDR3 reads CASSFAASLTGNEQFF. The CDR3, as DNA: TGTGCCAGCAGTTTCGCCGCCTCCCTTACAGGCAATGAGCAGTTCTTC.

The V call is TRBV4-2, the J call TRBJ2-3; 11 bases match TRBD2. The CDR3 consists of 15 residues. The V gene end was trimmed by 6 bases and the J gene end by 4 bases; junction bases not matched to a gene: 6. CDR1 is LGHNA and CDR2 is YNFKEQ in the germline V gene. Written as DNA, the CDR3 is TGTGCCAGCAGGGTAGCGGGGGGGATAGCAGATACGCAGTATTTT. Translation: CASRVAGGIADTQYF.

The chain recombines TRBV7-3 with TRBJ1-1; 9 positions agree with TRBD1. CDR1 and CDR2 from the germline V gene are SGHTA and FQGTGA. With V trimmed by 3 bases and J by 5 bases, 4 bases remained unmatched. The CDR3 is 14 residues long. The CDR3 DNA reads as TGTGCCAGCAGCTTGACAGGGGGAGGAACTGAAGCTTTCTTT. Protein sequence: CASSLTGGGTEAFF.

The gene calls are TRBV28 and TRBJ2-1, with D possibly being TRBD2 (5 bases). The CDR3 contains 16 residues. Germline values: CDR1 MDHEN, CDR2 SYDVKM. V was trimmed by 6 bases and J by 0 bases, leaving 15 bases between them. The CDR3 here is CASRLAGVPSYNEQFF. CDR3 nucleotide sequence: TGTGCCAGCAGATTAGCCGGGGTGCCCTCCTACAATGAGCAGTTCTTC.

The gene calls are TRBV7-2 and TRBJ1-1, with D possibly matching TRBD1 (5 bases). The CDR3 is made up of 13 amino acids. Trimming shortened V by 4 bases and J by 3 bases, and 9 bases separated the two germline ends. Germline-derived CDR1 and CDR2 are SGHTA and FQGNSA. CDR3 sequence: CASSSDRDTEAFF. The CDR3, as DNA: TGTGCCAGCAGCTCTGACAGAGACACTGAAGCTTTCTTT.

The rearrangement links TRBV7-3 to TRBJ1-1; 10 bases match TRBD1. J gave up 5 bases and V 5 bases, and 2 bases lay outside the gene matches. Germline V gene sequence: CDR1 SGHTA, CDR2 FQGTGA. The CDR3 is made up of 13 amino acids. CDR3 DNA: TGTGCCAGCAGCCCGGGACAGGGGACTGAAGCTTTCTTT. It codes for CASSPGQGTEAFF.

In its sample, this clone was seen a few times. The rearrangement uses TRBV10-1 and TRBJ1-5, with a tentative D call TRBD1 (6 bases). CDR1 is WNHNN and CDR2 is SYGVQD in the germline V gene (reference sequence). The CDR3 extends over 15 amino acids. Trimming took off 5 bases at V and 7 bases at J, with 18 bases between the two ends. CDR3 protein: CASSLIDRTKQPQHF. CDR3 bases: TGCGCCAGCAGTCTGATCGACAGGACGAAGCAGCCCCAGCATTTT.

The CDR3 sequence is CAISAATANVLTF. CDR3 in DNA: TGTGCCATCAGTGCGGCGACGGCCAACGTCCTGACTTTC. The chain joins TRBV10-3 to TRBJ2-6, with D unclear. Looked up from germline, CDR1 is ENHRY and CDR2 is SYGVKD. V lost 4 bases to trimming and J lost 6 bases, with 7 bases between them. The CDR3 totals 13 residues.

The rearrangement uses TRBV24-1 and TRBJ2-6, with 7 nucleotides matching TRBD2. The CDR3 spans 18 residues. Per germline, CDR1 KGHDR and CDR2 SFDVKD. V was pared by 4 bases and J by 1 base, with 9 bases of the junction left unmatched. CDR3 amino acids: CATSDPKSSGSGANVLTF. For the CDR3, the DNA is TGTGCCACCAGTGACCCGAAGAGTAGCGGGTCTGGGGCCAACGTCCTGACTTTC.

This clone showed up just once. CDR3 sequence (DNA): TGTGCCAACAAGGTCCTAGGGACAGATACGCAGTATTTT. This encodes CANKVLGTDTQYF. The V and J genes are TRBV13 and TRBJ2-3; D remains ambiguous. CDR3 length equals 13 residues. CDR1 and CDR2 from the germline V gene are PRHDT and FYEKMQ (reference sequence). V was clipped by 10 bases and J by 3 bases, with 14 bases between them.

The V gene is TRBV28, the J gene TRBJ1-4; perhaps TRBD1 as D (5 bases). CDR1 MDHEN and CDR2 SYDVKM come from the germline V gene. The CDR3 has 14 residues. V lost 5 bases to trimming and J lost 3 bases, with 10 bases between them. CDR3 protein: CASSGDRPNEKLFF. In nucleotides, the CDR3 is TGTGCCAGCAGTGGGGACCGACCTAATGAAAAACTGTTTTTT.

This chain links TRBV27 with TRBJ2-5; 7 positions agree with TRBD1. This CDR3 contains 14 residues. V gave up 5 bases and J gave up 1 base; unmatched junction bases: 4. CDR1 is MNHEY, CDR2 SMNVEV, per germline (reference sequence). The CDR3 loop reads CASSHRDSQETQYF. DNA for the CDR3: TGTGCCAGCAGTCACCGGGACAGCCAAGAGACCCAGTACTTC.

V is TRBV27 and J is TRBJ2-7; D possibly corresponds to TRBD1 (6 bases). CDR3 size: 14 residues. V lost 6 bases to trimming and J lost 1 base, with 13 bases between them. Germline CDR1 and CDR2: MNHEY and SMNVEV (reference sequence). Here the CDR3 reads CASRHPDRSYEQYF. Here the CDR3 DNA reads TGTGCCAGCAGGCATCCCGACAGGTCCTACGAGCAGTACTTC.

The chain links TRBV4-1 to TRBJ2-3; D is undetermined. V gave up 1 base and J gave up 2 bases, with 13 bases separating them. CDR3 size: 16 residues. CDR1 is MGHRA, CDR2 YSYEKL, per germline. The CDR3 DNA is TGCGCCAGCAGCCAAGTCAACTTGGTACACACAGATACGCAGTATTTT. Amino acid sequence: CASSQVNLVHTDTQYF.

The chain recombines TRBV19 with TRBJ2-2, with 10 nucleotides matching TRBD2. This CDR3 has 15 residues. Trimming cost V 5 bases and J 3 bases; bases outside gene matches: 3. Germline values: CDR1 LNHDA, CDR2 SQIVND (reference sequence). The CDR3: CASSASGRDTGELFF. CDR3 in DNA: TGTGCCAGTAGTGCTAGCGGGAGAGACACCGGGGAGCTGTTTTTT.

This clone was recorded only once. The genes are TRBV24-1 and TRBJ2-3, with 9 nucleotides matching TRBD1. In germline, CDR1 is KGHDR, CDR2 SFDVKD. The CDR3 has 15 residues. The V gene end was trimmed by 5 bases and the J gene end by 6 bases; junction bases not matched to a gene: 8. The DNA for the CDR3 is TGTGCCACCAGTGGTGGGACAGGGACTTCTGATACGCAGTATTTT. The encoded protein is CATSGGTGTSDTQYF.

The chain recombines TRBV11-2 with TRBJ1-2; D is unresolved. The CDR3 runs 13 residues. CDR1 and CDR2 from the germline V gene are SGHAT and FQNNGV. The ends were cut back, 5 bases at V and 8 bases at J, with 15 bases in the middle. The DNA for the CDR3 is TGTGCCAGCAGCAAAAGTGTGGGAAGCGGCTACACCTTC. Residues: CASSKSVGSGYTF.

The rearrangement joins TRBV9 to TRBJ2-5, with TRBD2 as a possible D gene (7 bases). V was clipped by 0 bases and J by 4 bases, with 16 bases between them. There are 16 residues in the CDR3. The V gene's germline CDR1 is SGDLS and CDR2 YYNGEE. The CDR3, as DNA: TGTGCCAGCAGCGTAGGTGGGAGGGGGGATGGAGAGACCCAGTACTTC. Translation gives CASSVGGRGDGETQYF. Drawing the rest from reference TRBV9 and TRBJ2-5, the complete variable domain is DSGVTQTPKHLITATGQRVTLRCSPRSGDLSVYWYQQSLDQGLQFLIQYYNGEERAKGNILERFSAQQFPDLHSELNLSSLELGDSALYFCASSVGGRGDGETQYFGPGTRLLVL.